What follows are 19 T cell receptor beta chains derived from one specimen sequenced in a study of siplizumab effects on memory and regulatory T cells. TCRdb keeps only in-frame clones here, not all; method: immunoSEQ multiplex PCR. The sample carries about 100,000 clones, 94% recorded once. Sequencing input: non-Treg CD4+ T cells sorted from blood. The receptors were sampled from a human donor in good health.

This sequence joins TRBV6-5 and TRBJ2-2; 10 bases align to TRBD1. The CDR3 consists of 15 residues. CDR1 is MNHEY and CDR2 is SVGAGI in the germline V gene. V was clipped by 6 bases and J by 5 bases; unmatched bases: 6. The CDR3 coding sequence is TGTGCCAGCAGGGACAGGGGGTCAGGGACCGGGGAGCTGTTTTTT. Its protein is CASRDRGSGTGELFF.

V gene TRBV7-8 combines with J gene TRBJ2-2, with TRBD2 matching 7 bases. V lost 5 bases, J lost 6 bases, and 18 bases stayed unmatched. The CDR3 has 18 amino acids. Germline V gene sequence: CDR1 SGHVS, CDR2 FQNEAQ. The DNA of the CDR3 is TGTGCCAGCAGCCCGGGGGGAGGTTTCGCGGGACGGTCCGGGGAGCTGTTTTTT. Protein product: CASSPGGGFAGRSGELFF.

J is TRBJ1-5 and V is TRBV10-3; 7 bases agree with TRBD1. V was clipped by 10 bases and J by 9 bases; unmatched bases: 15. Germline V gives CDR1 ENHRY, CDR2 SYGVKD. CDR3 length equals 14 residues. CDR3 DNA: TGTGCCAAACCCGGGACAGCTCCCAATTGGCCCCAGCATTTT. This gives the protein CAKPGTAPNWPQHF.

This sequence joins TRBV19 and TRBJ2-3; TRBD1 agrees at 8 bases. Unmatched junction bases numbered 8, after V lost 3 bases and J lost 3 bases. Germline values: CDR1 LNHDA, CDR2 SQIVND (reference sequence). The CDR3 loop spans 16 amino acids. CDR3 loop: CASSMRTGSMTDTQYF. Written as DNA, the CDR3 is TGTGCCAGTAGTATGCGGACAGGGAGTATGACAGATACGCAGTATTTT.

The V and J genes are TRBV18 and TRBJ2-7; TRBD1 agrees at 7 bases. Unmatched junction bases numbered 7, after V lost 6 bases and J lost 2 bases. Germline CDR1 is KGHSH and CDR2 is LQKENI. The CDR3 sequence is 14 residues long. This CDR3 reads CASSESGTAYEQYF. In DNA, the CDR3 is TGTGCCAGCTCCGAATCCGGGACAGCCTACGAGCAGTACTTC.

The V gene is TRBV5-1, the J gene TRBJ1-3, with D possibly being TRBD1 (5 bases). The V gene's germline CDR1 is SGHRS and CDR2 YFSETQ. Trimming took off 6 bases at V and 0 bases at J, with 13 bases between the two ends. This CDR3 region has 15 residues. The CDR3 is CASTRDGYSGNTIYF. In DNA form, the CDR3 reads TGCGCCAGCACCCGGGACGGATACTCTGGAAACACCATATATTTT.

The chain is built from TRBV6-1 and TRBJ1-1, with D uncertain. CDR3 size: 15 residues. V lost 1 base and J 4 bases, leaving 13 bases between the germline ends. Germline CDR1 MNHNS, CDR2 SASEGT. The CDR3 is CASSEGAGVITEAFF. As DNA, the CDR3 is TGTGCCAGCAGTGAAGGAGCAGGCGTGATCACTGAAGCTTTCTTT.

The rearrangement links TRBV11-3 to TRBJ2-2; D ambiguous. Trimming left V 0 bases short and J 6 bases short, with 11 bases between. The CDR3 is made up of 15 amino acids. The germline V gene has CDR1 SGHNT and CDR2 YENEEA. The CDR3 sequence: CASSLDPSSSGELFF. In DNA, the CDR3 is TGTGCCAGCAGCTTAGATCCGAGCAGCTCCGGGGAGCTGTTTTTT. Supplemented by reference TRBV11-3 and TRBJ2-2, the full variable domain reads EAGVVQSPRYKIIEKKQPVAFWCNPISGHNTLYWYLQNLGQGPELLIRYENEEAVDDSQLPKDRFSAERLKGVDSTLKIQPAELGDSAVYLCASSLDPSSSGELFFGEGSRLTVL.

The genes are TRBV5-1 and TRBJ2-2; 8 bases line up with TRBD2. The CDR3 extends over 17 amino acids. The germline V gene has CDR1 SGHRS and CDR2 YFSETQ. V gave up 2 bases and J gave up 5 bases; unmatched junction bases: 11. In DNA form, the CDR3 reads TGCGCCAGCAGCTTTGATCCGGGACTAGTTGATACCGGGGAGCTGTTTTTT. This gives the protein CASSFDPGLVDTGELFF.

The chain has TRBV6-1 and TRBJ1-1, with D unclear. The CDR3 is made up of 13 amino acids. V shed 6 bases and J shed 0 bases, with 8 bases lying between them. CDR1 is MNHNS and CDR2 is SASEGT in the germline V gene. In nucleotides, the CDR3 is TGTGCCAGCAGATTGGATATGAACACTGAAGCTTTCTTT. It is translated as CASRLDMNTEAFF.

CDR3 DNA sequence: TGTGCCAGCAGTAAACTTAACCTGGCCGACGAGCAGTACTTC. This sequence encodes CASSKLNLADEQYF. This chain connects TRBV6-1 to TRBJ2-7; no definite D call. CDR1 and CDR2 from the germline V gene are MNHNS and SASEGT. Trimming cost V 5 bases and J 5 bases, with 16 bases left between them. The CDR3 loop spans 14 amino acids.

V and J are TRBV9 and TRBJ2-1, with 7 nucleotides matching TRBD2. V was clipped by 0 bases and J by 8 bases; unmatched bases: 8. The CDR3 is 15 amino acids. Germline assignment: CDR1 SGDLS and CDR2 YYNGEE. The CDR3 loop reads CASSVVTGGLYEQFF. Here the CDR3 DNA reads TGTGCCAGCAGCGTAGTGACGGGAGGTTTATATGAGCAGTTCTTC.

The CDR3 nucleotides read TGTGCCAGCAGCTCCAGAGCGGCTAACTATGGCTACACCTTC. Amino acid sequence: CASSSRAANYGYTF. The chain recombines TRBV28 with TRBJ1-2, with D uncertain. Trimming stripped 6 bases from V and 0 bases from J, with 11 bases between. The length of the CDR3 is 14 residues. CDR1 and CDR2 (germline): MDHEN, SYDVKM.

The chain's CDR3 is CASSHLGAPAYGYTF. In DNA, the CDR3 is TGCGCCAGCAGCCATCTAGGGGCGCCGGCCTATGGCTACACCTTC. This chain connects TRBV5-1 to TRBJ1-2; D may be TRBD1 (5 bases). The V and J ends lost 4 bases and 4 bases respectively, with 17 bases between them. CDR3 length equals 15 residues. Germline CDR1 is SGHRS and CDR2 is YFSETQ.

The rearrangement joins TRBV7-6 to TRBJ2-3, with a weak D call TRBD2 (6 bases). Germline CDR1 reads SGHVS; CDR2 reads FNYEAQ. V lost 1 base to trimming and J lost 6 bases, with 14 bases between them. This CDR3 comprises 15 residues. CDR3 amino acids: CASSLVLAEGDTQYF. CDR3 in DNA: TGTGCCAGCAGCTTAGTGTTAGCGGAGGGGGATACGCAGTATTTT.

A single count supports this clone. The chain has TRBV4-2 and TRBJ2-5, with D possibly TRBD2 on 5 matching bases. Germline assignment: CDR1 LGHNA and CDR2 YNFKEQ. V lost 6 bases to trimming and J lost 5 bases, with 19 bases between them. The CDR3 is made up of 15 amino acids. As DNA, the CDR3 is TGTGCCAGCAGAAACGGGGAGATCCTCGGGGAGACCCAGTACTTC. Translating it yields CASRNGEILGETQYF.

The CDR3 nucleotides read TGTGCCAGCAGTTATTCCGGGACAGTGCTCTACGAGCAGTACTTC. Translated: CASSYSGTVLYEQYF. V usage is TRBV5-6 and J usage is TRBJ2-7, with 7 bases identical to TRBD1. This CDR3 is 15 amino acids long. Unmatched junction bases numbered 11, after V lost 5 bases and J lost 3 bases. Per germline, CDR1 SGHDT and CDR2 YYEEEE.

This sequence joins TRBV27 and TRBJ2-2, with D uncertain. CDR1 MNHEY and CDR2 SMNVEV come from the germline V gene (reference sequence). Trimming left V 1 base short and J 3 bases short, with 6 bases between. The CDR3 covers 14 residues. As DNA, the CDR3 is TGTGCCAGCAGTTTATTCGACCACACCGGGGAGCTGTTTTTT. It specifies CASSLFDHTGELFF.

The chain uses TRBV5-4 and TRBJ2-2, with 11 nucleotides matching TRBD2. Losses at the gene ends were 4 bases for V and 0 bases for J; bases not matched to a gene: 5. Germline lookup yields CDR1 SGHNT and CDR2 YYREEE (reference sequence). The CDR3 extends over 17 amino acids. CDR3: CASSGGTSGPNTGELFF. The CDR3 DNA reads as TGTGCCAGCAGCGGCGGGACTAGCGGACCGAACACCGGGGAGCTGTTTTTT.